This T cell receptor (beta chain) was sequenced during a study of cytomegalovirus exposure and HLA in healthy donors. Study information: Of 350 to 400 genotyped donors, around 80% grouped in the Caucasian-associated ancestry cluster.

The CDR3 is made up of 15 amino acids. CDR1 LGHNT and CDR2 FRNRAP come from the germline V gene. Trimming took 6 bases from V and 4 from J; bases not matched to a gene: 11. Amplification used 60 Vbeta primers and 13 Jbeta primers. Sequenced by immunoSEQ multiplex PCR; TCRdb stores in-frame clones only, minus some. The sample consists of some 150,000 clones, approximately 80% of them appearing once. Study-wide findings and caveats: TCR beta sequences reportedly predicted most subjects' HLA-A and HLA-B alleles accurately. A later analysis found that most CMV-associated TCR beta chains appeared HLA-restricted. Accounts indicate the classifier identified cytomegalovirus status with strong specificity and sensitivity.

As concerns this clone: Its antigen is not known.

Source material: PBMCs. The V call is TRBV12-5, the J call TRBJ2-7; TRBD1 matches 8 bases. The source of this sequence is a man aged 30 to 45 in good health and CMV-seropositive. The DNA of the CDR3 is TGTGCTAGTGGCCTTACCGGGACAGGCTTTTACGAGCAGTACTTC. It yields the protein CASGLTGTGFYEQYF.